This is a list of T cell receptor beta chains from one sample in a study of blood T cell repertoires in COVID-19. TCRdb's copy holds only in-frame clones and misses some; the assay was immunoSEQ multiplex PCR. Found here are 180,000 or so clones, 75% to 90% of them singletons; the top ten hold 6.2%. The sequenced sample was PBMCs or T cells enriched from blood (not recorded which). The receptors stem from a middle-aged man who had recovered from COVID-19. CDR3s include the opening cysteine and the closing phenylalanine or tryptophan. A D gene is named only where the DNA matches it firmly. A row's size may be missing; if present it is once, few, many or a size class.

J	V	size	length	D	DNA	CDR3
TRBJ2-4	TRBV5-1	NA	12	NA	TGCGCCAGCAGCTTGTCGGAAAACATTCAGTACTTC	CASSLSENIQYF
TRBJ1-1	TRBV13	NA	13	TRBD1	TGTGCCAGCAGCTTCGACAGGGGGGTTGAAGCTTTCTTT	CASSFDRGVEAFF
TRBJ2-1	TRBV23-1	many	16	NA	TGCGCCAGCAGTCAATCTTGCAGGCTTTCCTACAATGAGCAGTTCTTC	CASSQSCRLSYNEQFF
TRBJ1-2	TRBV19	NA	13	NA	TGTGCCAGTAGTATAGATTATGCAGGGGCCTACACCTTC	CASSIDYAGAYTF
TRBJ1-6	TRBV6-5	NA	14	NA	TGTGCCAGCACCGCCAGGGAGGCAGGATCACCCCTCCACTTT	CASTAREAGSPLHF
TRBJ2-2	TRBV4-1	NA	15	NA	TGCGCCAGCAGCCACCTTAATCAGGGGACCGGGGAGCTGTTTTTT	CASSHLNQGTGELFF
TRBJ1-2	TRBV5-4	once	16	TRBD1	TGTGCCAGCAGCTTACCCCGGACAGGGGACTACTATGGCTACACCTTC	CASSLPRTGDYYGYTF
TRBJ1-1	TRBV27	NA	13	NA	TGTGCCAGCAGTTATGGGGGCAACACTGAAGCTTTCTTT	CASSYGGNTEAFF
TRBJ1-1	TRBV11-3	NA	15	NA	TGTGCCAGCAGCCCTAATACAGGTTGGGACACTGAAGCTTTCTTT	CASSPNTGWDTEAFF
TRBJ1-1	TRBV3-1/TRBV3-2	NA	15	TRBD1	TGTGCCAGCAGCCAATTGAGGGGGCGCGTGGCTGAAGCTTTCTTT	CASSQLRGRVAEAFF
TRBJ2-5	TRBV28	NA	14	NA	TGTGCCAGCAGCGGTCAGGTGGGGCGGGAGACCCAGTACTTC	CASSGQVGRETQYF
TRBJ2-6	TRBV4-1	NA	15	TRBD2	TGCGCCAGCTCGGGGGGAGTGACTGGGGCCAACGTCCTGACTTTC	CASSGGVTGANVLTF
TRBJ2-7	TRBV7-8	NA	13	TRBD2	TGTGCCAGCAGAGCTAGCGGGAGCTACGAGCAGTACTTC	CASRASGSYEQYF
TRBJ2-2	TRBV25-1	NA	15	TRBD1	TGTGCCAGCAACTTCCCGACAGGGACCACCGGGGAGCTGTTTTTT	CASNFPTGTTGELFF
TRBJ1-6	TRBV9	NA	15	TRBD1	TGTGCCAGCAGCGAGGGGACAGGGAGCAATTCACCCCTCCACTTT	CASSEGTGSNSPLHF
TRBJ2-2	TRBV10-2	NA	14	NA	TGCGCCAGCAAACGGGAAGGTAGCACCGGGGAGCTGTTTTTT	CASKREGSTGELFF
TRBJ2-6	TRBV13	NA	19	TRBD1	TGTGCCAGCAGCTTCGTAGGGGACAGGGTCCTCTCTGGGGCCAACGTCCTGACTTTC	CASSFVGDRVLSGANVLTF
TRBJ2-5	TRBV5-8	NA	16	TRBD1	TGTGCCAGCAGCCCGGGACCCACAGGGGTCCCAGAGACCCAGTACTTC	CASSPGPTGVPETQYF
TRBJ2-3	TRBV5-1	once	16	TRBD1	TGCGCCAGCAGCTTGGCTCTTGACAGGGGGCCGGATACGCAGTATTTT	CASSLALDRGPDTQYF
TRBJ1-2	TRBV6-5	NA	14	TRBD1	TGTGCCAGCAGAAGGACAGGCCAGGACTATGGCTACACCTTC	CASRRTGQDYGYTF
TRBJ2-2	TRBV11-2	NA	15	NA	TGTGCCAGCAGCTTAGTGCGGGGGAACACCGGGGAGCTGTTTTTT	CASSLVRGNTGELFF
TRBJ2-7	TRBV28	NA	15	TRBD1	TGTGCCAGCAGACCTGGACAGGTGAGCTCCTACGAGCAGTACTTC	CASRPGQVSSYEQYF
TRBJ1-1	TRBV7-9	NA	14	NA	TGTGCCAGCAGCTTGGGACTCGCTCCAACAGAAGCTTTCTTT	CASSLGLAPTEAFF
TRBJ2-1	TRBV2	NA	12	TRBD2	TGTGCCAGCAGCGGGAGGTACAATGAGCAGTTCTTC	CASSGRYNEQFF
TRBJ1-1	TRBV20-1	NA	14	TRBD1	TGCAGTGCTAGTCGTACAGGGGCGACCACTGAAGCTTTCTTT	CSASRTGATTEAFF
TRBJ2-7	TRBV5-4	NA	15	TRBD1	TGTGCCAGCAGCCCGTGGGCCGGGACAGGCTACGAGCAGTACTTC	CASSPWAGTGYEQYF
TRBJ2-2	TRBV2	few	15	TRBD1	TGTGCCAGCAAACAGGACAGGGCAAACACCGGGGAGCTGTTTTTT	CASKQDRANTGELFF
TRBJ2-5	TRBV3-1/TRBV3-2	NA	16	TRBD1	TGTGCCAGCAGCCAAGAAAAGGGGGCCCCCATAGAGACCCAGTACTTC	CASSQEKGAPIETQYF
TRBJ2-6	TRBV24-1	NA	14	NA	TGTGCCACCAGTGACGGGGAAGGGGCCAACGTCCTGACTTTC	CATSDGEGANVLTF
TRBJ1-1	TRBV19	NA	16	TRBD1	TGTGCCAGTAGTAGGCGGACAGGGTTCGGAGGCACTGAAGCTTTCTTT	CASSRRTGFGGTEAFF
TRBJ1-5	TRBV19	NA	14	NA	TGTGCCAGTAGTATCTCCAGTTCCAATCAGCCCCAGCATTTT	CASSISSSNQPQHF
TRBJ2-3	TRBV19	NA	16	TRBD2	TGTGCCAGTAGTAACCAGGGACTAGCGGGAACAGATACGCAGTATTTT	CASSNQGLAGTDTQYF
TRBJ1-2	TRBV28	NA	14	NA	TGTGCCAGCAGTTTACTCGGCAGCGACTATGGCTACACCTTC	CASSLLGSDYGYTF
TRBJ1-2	TRBV25-1	few	14	NA	TGTGCCGCCGAGGGAGCCCCTCCTAACTATGGCTACACCTTC	CAAEGAPPNYGYTF
TRBJ1-6	TRBV14	NA	14	NA	TGTGCCAGCAGCCAAGTCCGGGGAGGTTCACCCCTCCACTTT	CASSQVRGGSPLHF
TRBJ2-1	TRBV27	NA	15	TRBD2	TGTGCCAGCAGTTTAGCGGGAGGGTCCTACAATGAGCAGTTCTTC	CASSLAGGSYNEQFF
TRBJ2-3	TRBV18	NA	16	TRBD2	TGTGCCAGCTCACCACGGCAACTAGCGAACACAGATACGCAGTATTTT	CASSPRQLANTDTQYF
TRBJ2-3	TRBV24-1	once	17	NA	TGTGCCACCCGCGATAAACAGGGGTCATCCGGGAGAGATACGCAGTATTTT	CATRDKQGSSGRDTQYF
TRBJ1-5	TRBV6-1	NA	12	NA	TGTGCCAGCAGTGAAGTTTGGAGCGCCCAGCATTTT	CASSEVWSAQHF
TRBJ2-7	TRBV12-5	once	14	TRBD1	TGTGCTAGTGCCCTGACAGGGGCTCAGTACGAGCAGTACTTC	CASALTGAQYEQYF
TRBJ2-1	TRBV6-5	few	14	TRBD1	TGTGCCAGCAGTCGCAGGGACAGGGCGGATGAGCAGTTCTTC	CASSRRDRADEQFF
TRBJ2-7	TRBV7-8	NA	13	NA	TGTGCCAGCAGCACATTTGGACAAGACGAGCAGTACTTC	CASSTFGQDEQYF
TRBJ2-3	TRBV6-1	NA	15	TRBD2	TGTGCCAGCAGTGAAGAGCGGGGGGGCACAGATACGCAGTATTTT	CASSEERGGTDTQYF
TRBJ1-1	TRBV28	NA	12	NA	TGTGCCAGCAGCTCACAGCACACTGAAGCTTTCTTT	CASSSQHTEAFF
TRBJ1-4	TRBV6-5	NA	16	TRBD1	TGTGCCAGCAGTTACTCGAAAGGGGGCCCTCATGAAAAACTGTTTTTT	CASSYSKGGPHEKLFF
TRBJ2-5	TRBV5-4	few	13	NA	TGTGCCAGCAGCGAGCCGGACCAAGAGACCCAGTACTTC	CASSEPDQETQYF
TRBJ1-1	TRBV12-3/TRBV12-4	NA	12	NA	TGTGCCAGCAGTTTTACAGAATCTGAAGCTTTCTTT	CASSFTESEAFF
TRBJ2-3	TRBV11-3	NA	17	TRBD2	TGTGCCAGCAGCTCCTCCTTTAAGCGGGGGGCTGAAGATACGCAGTATTTT	CASSSSFKRGAEDTQYF
TRBJ2-3	TRBV30	NA	13	TRBD1	TGTGCCTCACAGGGGGCGAGCACAGATACGCAGTATTTT	CASQGASTDTQYF
TRBJ1-5	TRBV6-1	NA	15	NA	TGTGCCAGCAGTGAAGACAGGGTCTTCAATCAGCCCCAGCATTTT	CASSEDRVFNQPQHF
TRBJ1-1	TRBV27	NA	15	TRBD1	TGTGCCAGCAGTTCGACAGGGGGCGCGGACACTGAAGCTTTCTTT	CASSSTGGADTEAFF
TRBJ2-2	TRBV5-5	many	14	TRBD1	TGTGCCAGCAGCTCCTCAACAGGGGCCGGGGAGCTGTTTTTT	CASSSSTGAGELFF
TRBJ1-2	TRBV23-1	NA	14	NA	TGCGCCAGCAGTCAGGCAATTTTTTACTATGGCTACACCTTC	CASSQAIFYYGYTF
TRBJ1-3	TRBV3-1/TRBV3-2	few	12	NA	TGTGCCAGCAGCTACTGGGGAGACACCATATATTTT	CASSYWGDTIYF